This T cell receptor beta chain was captured in a study of blood T cell repertoires in COVID-19. For the study at large: COVID-19 samples collected from the United States, Italy and Spain covered acute and convalescent phases.

In the source study's methods: Amplification of reference gene primers provided the estimated nucleated cell counts. Method: immunoSEQ multiplex PCR; TCRdb's copy keeps in-frame clones and lacks some. D and trimming come from the DNA, and the V and J calls and clone size come from that table. The sample lists some 250,000 clones; around 83% were seen once. V was clipped by 4 bases and J by 4 bases; unmatched bases: 14. Germline-derived CDR1 and CDR2 are MNHEY and SMNVEV (reference sequence). This CDR3 contains 19 residues. The rearrangement joins TRBV27 to TRBJ2-2; 11 bases agree with TRBD2. The clonotype was recovered from a woman aged 55-69 years with active or convalescent COVID-19. The sample comprised peripheral blood. The CDR3 DNA sequence: TGTGCCAGCAGTTCTACCTTAGCGGGGGGGCTCGATGGCACCGGGGAGCTGTTTTTT. This gives the protein CASSSTLAGGLDGTGELFF.